This T cell receptor beta chain was obtained from a study of blood T cell repertoires in COVID-19. Across the whole study: There were acute and convalescent COVID-19 samples, and they came from the United States, Italy and Spain. T cells, B-cell-depleted T cells, or PBMCs supplied cDNA or gDNA.

In the authors' workflow: Amplification of reference gene primers was used by the study to estimate nucleated cell counts. TCRdb keeps only in-frame clones here, not all; method: immunoSEQ multiplex PCR. The V and J calls and clone size were taken over from that table, and D and trimming were inferred from the DNA. The sample lists around 61,000 clones, roughly 90% seen once, with approximately 1.5% in the top ten. V shed 4 bases, J shed 7 bases, and the junction held 5 bases outside the gene matches. The germline V gene encodes CDR1 LGHDT and CDR2 YNNKEL (reference sequence). This CDR3 has 14 residues.

The sample consisted of peripheral blood. The chain recombines TRBV3-1 (or the pseudogene TRBV3-2) with TRBJ1-4; TRBD1 matches at 8 bases. The receptor's source is a man in his sixties with acute or convalescent COVID-19. CDR3 nucleotides: TGTGCCAGCAGCCCCAGGGGGCAAGGTGAAAAACTGTTTTTT. It specifies CASSPRGQGEKLFF.